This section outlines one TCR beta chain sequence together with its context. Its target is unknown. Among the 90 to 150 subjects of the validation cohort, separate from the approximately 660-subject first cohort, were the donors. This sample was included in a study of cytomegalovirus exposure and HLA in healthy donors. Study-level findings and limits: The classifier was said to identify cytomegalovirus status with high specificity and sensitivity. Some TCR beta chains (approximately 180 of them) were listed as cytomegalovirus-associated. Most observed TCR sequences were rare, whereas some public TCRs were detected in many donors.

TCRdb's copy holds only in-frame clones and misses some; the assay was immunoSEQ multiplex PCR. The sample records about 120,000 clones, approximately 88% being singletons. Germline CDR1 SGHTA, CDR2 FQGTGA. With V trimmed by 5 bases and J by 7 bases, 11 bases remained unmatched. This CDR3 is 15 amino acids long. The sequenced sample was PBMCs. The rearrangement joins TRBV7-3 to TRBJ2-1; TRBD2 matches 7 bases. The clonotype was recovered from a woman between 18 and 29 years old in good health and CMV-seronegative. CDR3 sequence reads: CASSLAVAPTNEQFF. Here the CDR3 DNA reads TGTGCCAGCAGCCTAGCGGTTGCTCCTACTAATGAGCAGTTCTTC.